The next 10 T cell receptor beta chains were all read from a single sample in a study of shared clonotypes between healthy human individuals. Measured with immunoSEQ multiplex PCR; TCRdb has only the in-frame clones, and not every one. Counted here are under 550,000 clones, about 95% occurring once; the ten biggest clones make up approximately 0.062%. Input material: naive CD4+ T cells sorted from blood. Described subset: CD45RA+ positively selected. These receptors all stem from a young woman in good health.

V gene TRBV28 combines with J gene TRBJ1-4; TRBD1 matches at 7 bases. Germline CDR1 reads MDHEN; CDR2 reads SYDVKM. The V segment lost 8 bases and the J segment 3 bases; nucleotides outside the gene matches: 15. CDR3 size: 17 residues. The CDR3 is CASSPDRVRRANEKLFF. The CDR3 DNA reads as TGTGCCAGCTCTCCCGACAGGGTTAGAAGGGCTAATGAAAAACTGTTTTTT.

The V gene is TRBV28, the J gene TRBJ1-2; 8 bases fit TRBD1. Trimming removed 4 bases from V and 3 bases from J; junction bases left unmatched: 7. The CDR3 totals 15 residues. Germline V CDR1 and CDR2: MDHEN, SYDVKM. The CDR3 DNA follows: TGTGCCAGCAGTTCCCTGGGGACAGGACACTATGGCTACACCTTC. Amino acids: CASSSLGTGHYGYTF.

CDR3 loop: CASSLFLAGDYEQYF. The CDR3 DNA follows: TGTGCCAGCAGTTTATTCCTAGCGGGAGACTACGAGCAGTACTTC. The rearrangement joins TRBV28 to TRBJ2-5, with 10 bases identical to TRBD2. The J call may be wrong; the DNA end is better matched by TRBJ2-7. CDR1 and CDR2 from the germline V gene are MDHEN and SYDVKM. This CDR3 contains 15 residues.

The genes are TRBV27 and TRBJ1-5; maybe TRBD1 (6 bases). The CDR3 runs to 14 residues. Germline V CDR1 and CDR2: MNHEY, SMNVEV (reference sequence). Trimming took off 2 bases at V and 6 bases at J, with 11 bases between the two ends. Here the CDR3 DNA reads TGTGCCAGCAGTTTAGTACAGGGTAGTCAGCCCCAGCATTTT. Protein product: CASSLVQGSQPQHF.

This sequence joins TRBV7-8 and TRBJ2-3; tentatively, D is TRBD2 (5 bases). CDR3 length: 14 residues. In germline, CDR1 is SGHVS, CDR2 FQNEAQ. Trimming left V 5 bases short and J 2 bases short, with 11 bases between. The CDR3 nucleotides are TGTGCCAGCAGCCCGGGGATAGACACAGATACGCAGTATTTT. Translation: CASSPGIDTDTQYF.

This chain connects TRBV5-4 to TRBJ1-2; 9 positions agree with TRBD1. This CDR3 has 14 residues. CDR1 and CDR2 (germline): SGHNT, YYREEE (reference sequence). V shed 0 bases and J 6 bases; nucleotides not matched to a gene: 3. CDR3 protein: CASSLANRGHGYTF. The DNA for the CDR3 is TGTGCCAGCAGCTTGGCCAACAGGGGGCATGGCTACACCTTC.

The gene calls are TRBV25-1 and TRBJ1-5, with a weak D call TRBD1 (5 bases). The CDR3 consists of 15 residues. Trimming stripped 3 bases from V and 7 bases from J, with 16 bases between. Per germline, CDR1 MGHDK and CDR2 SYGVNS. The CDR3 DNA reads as TGTGCCAGCAGTGACGGGACCCTCCAGGGCCAGCCCCAGCATTTT. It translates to CASSDGTLQGQPQHF. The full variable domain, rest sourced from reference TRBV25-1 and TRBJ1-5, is EADIYQTPRYLVIGTGKKITLECSQTMGHDKMYWYQQDPGMELHLIHYSYGVNSTEKGDLSSESTVSRIRTEHFPLTLESARPSHTSQYLCASSDGTLQGQPQHFGDGTRLSIL.

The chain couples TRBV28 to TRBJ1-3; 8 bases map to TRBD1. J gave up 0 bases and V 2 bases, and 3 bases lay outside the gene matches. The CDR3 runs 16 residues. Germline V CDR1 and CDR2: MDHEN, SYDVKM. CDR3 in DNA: TGTGCCAGCAGTTTAGGGACAGGAGCCTCTGGAAACACCATATATTTT. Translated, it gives CASSLGTGASGNTIYF. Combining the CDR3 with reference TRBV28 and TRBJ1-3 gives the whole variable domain DVKVTQSSRYLVKRTGEKVFLECVQDMDHENMFWYRQDPGLGLRLIYFSYDVKMKEKGDIPEGYSVSREKKERFSLILESASTNQTSMYLCASSLGTGASGNTIYFGEGSWLTVV.

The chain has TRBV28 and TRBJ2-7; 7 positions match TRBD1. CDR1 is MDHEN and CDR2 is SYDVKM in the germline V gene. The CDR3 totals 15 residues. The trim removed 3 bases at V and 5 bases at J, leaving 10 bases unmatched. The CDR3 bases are TGTGCCAGCAGTTTGCATGTGACAGGGCGCGACGAGCAGTACTTC. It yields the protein CASSLHVTGRDEQYF.

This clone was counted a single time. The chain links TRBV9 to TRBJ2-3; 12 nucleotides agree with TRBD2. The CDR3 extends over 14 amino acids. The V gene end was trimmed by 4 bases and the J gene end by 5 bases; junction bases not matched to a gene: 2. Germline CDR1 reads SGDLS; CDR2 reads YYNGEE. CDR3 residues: CASSLGLAGDTQYF. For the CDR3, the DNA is TGTGCCAGCAGCCTGGGACTAGCGGGAGATACGCAGTATTTT.